These 23 T cell receptor beta chains came from one sample sequenced in a study of blood T cell repertoires in COVID-19. Libraries were prepared by immunoSEQ multiplex PCR; TCRdb keeps only in-frame clonotypes and omits some of them. The sample contains approximately 230,000 clones, 82% of which appear only once. The sample consisted of peripheral blood. The receptors stem from a woman of 80 years or more with active or convalescent COVID-19.

The V and J genes are TRBV5-1 and TRBJ2-7; tentatively, D is TRBD2 (6 bases). Germline values: CDR1 SGHRS, CDR2 YFSETQ. Trimming shortened V by 0 bases and J by 5 bases, and 15 bases separated the two germline ends. The CDR3 consists of 15 residues. This CDR3 reads CASSLDFGSLNEQYF. The CDR3 DNA sequence: TGCGCCAGCAGCTTGGATTTCGGGAGTCTGAACGAGCAGTACTTC.

This clone came up a few times. This sequence joins TRBV5-1 and TRBJ1-1, with a weak D call TRBD1 (5 bases). CDR3 length: 14 residues. The germline V gene has CDR1 SGHRS and CDR2 YFSETQ. The V and J ends lost 0 bases and 3 bases respectively, with 9 bases between them. The CDR3 DNA is TGCGCCAGCAGCTTGGGTGGACAATACACTGAAGCTTTCTTT. This translates into CASSLGGQYTEAFF.

Points on this clone: At the DNA level, this CDR3 is encoded by other sequences in the same sample as well. The CDR3: CASSELAGPYNEQFF. CDR3 nucleotide sequence: TGTGCCAGCAGTGAACTAGCGGGGCCCTACAATGAGCAGTTCTTC. This chain connects TRBV6-1 to TRBJ2-1; the match to TRBD2 covers 9 bases. Germline trimming cut 2 bases from V and 2 bases from J; bases unmatched to any gene: 1. The CDR3 is 15 residues long. Germline values: CDR1 MNHNS, CDR2 SASEGT.

The V and J genes are TRBV5-1 and TRBJ2-3; no reliable D call. The CDR3 is 12 amino acids. From germline, CDR1 is SGHRS and CDR2 YFSETQ. V lost 3 bases, J lost 6 bases, and 8 bases lay in between. This CDR3 is CASSSGGDTQYF. The CDR3 DNA is TGCGCCAGCAGCTCAGGTGGGGATACGCAGTATTTT. The complete variable domain, with remaining parts taken from reference TRBV5-1 and TRBJ2-3, reads KAGVTQTPRYLIKTRGQQVTLSCSPISGHRSVSWYQQTPGQGLQFLFEYFSETQRNKGNFPGRFSGRQFSNSRSEMNVSTLELGDSALYLCASSSGGDTQYFGPGTRLTVL.

The chain employs TRBV28 and TRBJ1-6; D may be TRBD1 (6 bases). There are 12 residues in the CDR3. Germline assignment: CDR1 MDHEN and CDR2 SYDVKM. V lost 6 bases and J lost 8, with 8 bases in between. The CDR3, as DNA: TGTGCCAGCAGACAGGGCTATTCACCCCTCCACTTT. It is translated as CASRQGYSPLHF.

The chain carries TRBV11-3 and TRBJ2-1; 9 bases are a match to TRBD2. Germline loops: CDR1 SGHNT, CDR2 YENEEA. This CDR3 comprises 15 residues. Unmatched junction bases numbered 6, after V lost 1 base and J lost 8 bases. CDR3 region: CASSLGSGSVHEQFF. The CDR3 DNA reads as TGTGCCAGCAGCTTAGGTAGCGGGAGCGTCCATGAGCAGTTCTTC. Together with reference TRBV11-3 and TRBJ2-1, the CDR3 gives the full variable domain: EAGVVQSPRYKIIEKKQPVAFWCNPISGHNTLYWYLQNLGQGPELLIRYENEEAVDDSQLPKDRFSAERLKGVDSTLKIQPAELGDSAVYLCASSLGSGSVHEQFFGPGTRLTVL.

The chain has TRBV29-1 and TRBJ2-1; D may be TRBD1 (6 bases). The V and J ends lost 1 base and 12 bases respectively, with 13 bases between them. CDR3 length equals 12 residues. Germline V lookup: CDR1 SQVTM, CDR2 ANQGSEA. Written as DNA, the CDR3 is TGCAGCGTTGAAGGAACAGGGAATTGGCAGTTCTTC. Translating gives CSVEGTGNWQFF.

This rearrangement joins TRBV28 to TRBJ1-5, with D hard to call. This CDR3 has 15 amino acids. The V end was cut by 5 bases, the J end by 1 base, with 12 bases between. The germline gives CDR1 MDHEN, CDR2 SYDVKM. The CDR3 loop is CASSPTFRSNQPQHF. CDR3 DNA sequence: TGTGCCAGCAGTCCGACATTTAGGAGCAATCAGCCCCAGCATTTT. Based on the CDR3 plus reference TRBV28 and TRBJ1-5, the full variable domain is DVKVTQSSRYLVKRTGEKVFLECVQDMDHENMFWYRQDPGLGLRLIYFSYDVKMKEKGDIPEGYSVSREKKERFSLILESASTNQTSMYLCASSPTFRSNQPQHFGDGTRLSIL.

The gene calls are TRBV19 and TRBJ2-7, with D unresolved. Germline CDR1 LNHDA, CDR2 SQIVND (reference sequence). V gave up 1 base and J gave up 2 bases, with 6 bases separating them. CDR3 length: 13 amino acids. The CDR3, as DNA: TGTGCCAGTAGTATAGGACAACCCTACGAGCAGTACTTC. It is translated as CASSIGQPYEQYF.

To note about this clone: The sample has other DNA sequences that encode this CDR3 too. The rearrangement links TRBV2 to TRBJ2-5; D is ambiguous. In germline, CDR1 is SNHLY, CDR2 FYNNEI. V gave up 2 bases and J gave up 4 bases, with 2 bases separating them. There are 11 residues in the CDR3. The CDR3 protein is CASSERETQYF. DNA of the CDR3: TGTGCCAGCAGTGAACGAGAGACCCAGTACTTC. Together with reference TRBV2 and TRBJ2-5, the CDR3 gives the full variable domain: EPEVTQTPSHQVTQMGQEVILRCVPISNHLYFYWYRQILGQKVEFLVSFYNNEISEKSEIFDDQFSVERPDGSNFTLKIRSTKLEDSAMYFCASSERETQYFGPGTRLLVL.

The sample holds one count of this clone. CDR3 protein: CASSSSGGAPGELFF. DNA for the CDR3: TGTGCCAGCAGTTCTAGCGGGGGGGCACCCGGGGAGCTGTTTTTT. The V gene is TRBV27, the J gene TRBJ2-2, with 12 nucleotides matching TRBD2. V was pared by 4 bases and J by 6 bases, with 3 bases of the junction left unmatched. There are 15 residues in the CDR3. The germline CDR1 and CDR2 sequences are MNHEY and SMNVEV (reference sequence).

This sequence joins TRBV19 and TRBJ2-3, with 8 bases aligning to TRBD1. Trimming cost V 4 bases and J 3 bases; bases outside gene matches: 6. This CDR3 spans 15 amino acids. Germline V gene lookup returns CDR1 LNHDA and CDR2 SQIVND (reference sequence). CDR3 bases: TGTGCCAGTAGTACGACAGGGGTCCGAACAGATACGCAGTATTTT. Its translation is CASSTTGVRTDTQYF.

This sequence joins TRBV6-5 and TRBJ1-3; 7 positions match TRBD1. CDR3 length: 15 residues. The V segment lost 5 bases and the J segment 4 bases; nucleotides outside the gene matches: 8. Germline assignment: CDR1 MNHEY and CDR2 SVGAGI. The CDR3 sequence: CASSRKGARGNTIYF. In DNA form, the CDR3 reads TGTGCCAGCAGTAGAAAGGGGGCGCGGGGAAACACCATATATTTT.

The rearrangement joins TRBV2 to TRBJ1-4; D possibly corresponds to TRBD1 (5 bases). Trimming left V 8 bases short and J 7 bases short, with 14 bases between. CDR1 and CDR2 (germline): SNHLY, FYNNEI. This CDR3 is 13 amino acids long. The CDR3 protein is CASRLGGSEKLFF. In DNA form, the CDR3 reads TGTGCCAGCCGCCTTGGGGGGAGTGAAAAACTGTTTTTT.

The chain recombines TRBV7-2 with TRBJ2-1; 11 bases fit TRBD2. Per germline, CDR1 SGHTA and CDR2 FQGNSA. The CDR3 spans 15 residues. After removal of 4 bases from V and 8 bases from J, the junction contained 7 bases not matched to a gene. CDR3 protein: CASSYGTSGLYEQFF. CDR3 sequence (DNA): TGTGCCAGCAGCTACGGGACTAGCGGACTCTATGAGCAGTTCTTC.

On this clone itself: The same CDR3 can be traced to other DNA sequences in this sample. This chain uses TRBV5-1 with TRBJ1-5; no firm D call. The germline V gene encodes CDR1 SGHRS and CDR2 YFSETQ. The CDR3 is 13 residues long. Trimming stripped 4 bases from V and 2 bases from J, with 7 bases between. The CDR3 is CASSPEGNQPQHF. CDR3 DNA sequence: TGCGCCAGCAGCCCCGAGGGCAATCAGCCCCAGCATTTT.

This chain joins TRBV5-4 and TRBJ2-7; TRBD1 is a possible D gene (6 bases). Germline loops: CDR1 SGHNT, CDR2 YYREEE (reference sequence). The CDR3 has 15 amino acids. V gave up 5 bases and J gave up 5 bases, with 20 bases separating them. CDR3 coding DNA: TGTGCCAGCAGTCTAGCCGGGACACCGGGCAACGAGCAGTACTTC. Amino acids: CASSLAGTPGNEQYF.

This clone was seen a single time. The chain combines TRBV3-1 (or the pseudogene TRBV3-2) with TRBJ1-1; D unresolved. CDR3 length equals 14 residues. In germline, CDR1 is LGHDT, CDR2 YNNKEL (reference sequence). V was clipped by 0 bases and J by 11 bases, with 16 bases between them. CDR3 region: CASSQDIEGREAFF. CDR3 sequence (DNA): TGTGCCAGCAGCCAAGATATCGAGGGTCGGGAGGCTTTCTTT.

This clone has just one count. Here the CDR3 DNA reads TGTGCCAGCAGTTCACTAGCGGCCCTTTACAATGAGCAGTTCTTC. As protein: CASSSLAALYNEQFF. V gene TRBV6-6 combines with J gene TRBJ2-1; TRBD2 aligns across 8 bases. This CDR3 has 15 residues. Trimming at V came to 4 bases and at J to 4 bases, leaving 6 bases not matched to a gene. Looked up from germline, CDR1 is MNHNY and CDR2 is SVGAGI (reference sequence).

This chain links TRBV2 with TRBJ1-2; D possibly corresponds to TRBD1 (5 bases). This CDR3 contains 15 residues. Germline V gene sequence: CDR1 SNHLY, CDR2 FYNNEI. With 2 bases removed from V and 3 bases from J, the gap between germline ends came to 13 bases. The DNA for the CDR3 is TGTGCCAGCAGTGAATTTGGAGGGACCCACTATGGCTACACCTTC. This sequence encodes CASSEFGGTHYGYTF.

This clone was recorded a few times. This chain joins TRBV11-2 and TRBJ1-5, with a possible D match to TRBD1 (5 bases). V gave up 5 bases and J gave up 3 bases, with 8 bases separating them. CDR1 and CDR2 (germline): SGHAT, FQNNGV. The CDR3 spans 13 residues. The CDR3 nucleotides read TGTGCCAGCAGCCCGACAGACAATCAGCCCCAGCATTTT. Protein: CASSPTDNQPQHF.

The chain has TRBV3-1 (or the pseudogene TRBV3-2) and TRBJ1-2; no firm D call. The CDR3 consists of 14 residues. In germline, CDR1 is LGHDT, CDR2 YNNKEL (reference sequence). The V end lost 0 bases, the J end lost 7 bases, and 12 bases lay between the germline ends. CDR3: CASSQETRASGYTF. Here the CDR3 DNA reads TGTGCCAGCAGCCAAGAGACAAGAGCCTCTGGCTACACCTTC.

This clone was counted a single time. The identical CDR3 is also encoded by other nucleotide sequences in the sample. The J gene is TRBJ1-5, the V gene TRBV5-1; D remains unclear. The CDR3 runs 14 residues. Trimming removed 0 bases at V and 2 bases at J, with 6 bases between. Germline V gene sequence: CDR1 SGHRS, CDR2 YFSETQ. The CDR3 loop is CASSLASGNQPQHF. The CDR3 DNA sequence: TGCGCCAGCAGCTTGGCGTCGGGCAATCAGCCCCAGCATTTT.